This TCR beta chain was recovered during a study of blood T cell repertoires in COVID-19. About the study: Acute and convalescent COVID-19 specimens originated in the United States, Italy and Spain. PBMCs, B-cell-depleted T cells, or T cells were the source of the cDNA or gDNA that made up the material.

Trimming took 0 bases from V and 5 from J, leaving 19 bases between them. In germline, CDR1 is KGHDR, CDR2 SFDVKD. CDR3 size: 18 residues. Original processing methods: Counts of nucleated cells, estimated from reference gene primer amplification, were obtained. Profiling relied on immunoSEQ multiplex PCR, and the TCRdb table lists in-frame clones only, not all of them. The DNA gave D and trimming, while V, J and clone size come from that table. The sample includes 30,000 to 40,000 clones, 65% to 90% seen only once; the top ten take 5.5%. What was sequenced was peripheral blood. This rearrangement joins TRBV24-1 to TRBJ2-1; no firm D call. This clonotype originated in a woman aged 80 or over with active or convalescent COVID-19. The CDR3 coding sequence is TGTGCCACCAGTGATTTGCATGCGGATTTCCCCCCAAACAATGAGCAGTTCTTC. Its protein product is CATSDLHADFPPNNEQFF.